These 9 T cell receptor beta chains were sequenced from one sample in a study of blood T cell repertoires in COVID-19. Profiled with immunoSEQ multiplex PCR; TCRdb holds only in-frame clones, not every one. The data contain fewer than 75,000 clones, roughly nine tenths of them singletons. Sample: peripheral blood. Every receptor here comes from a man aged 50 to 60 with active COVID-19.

CDR3 sequence: CASSITGASTGELFF. In DNA form, the CDR3 reads TGTGCCAGTAGTATAACAGGGGCGAGCACCGGGGAGCTGTTTTTT. The rearrangement joins TRBV19 to TRBJ2-2, with TRBD1 identical over 7 bases. Germline lookup yields CDR1 LNHDA and CDR2 SQIVND (reference sequence). The CDR3 runs 15 residues. Losses at the gene ends were 2 bases for V and 4 bases for J; bases not matched to a gene: 4. The full variable domain, in which reference TRBV19 and TRBJ2-2 provide the parts outside the CDR3, is DGGITQSPKYLFRKEGQNVTLSCEQNLNHDAMYWYRQDPGQGLRLIYYSQIVNDFQKGDIAEGYSVSREKKESFPLTVTSAQKNPTAFYLCASSITGASTGELFFGEGSRLTVL.

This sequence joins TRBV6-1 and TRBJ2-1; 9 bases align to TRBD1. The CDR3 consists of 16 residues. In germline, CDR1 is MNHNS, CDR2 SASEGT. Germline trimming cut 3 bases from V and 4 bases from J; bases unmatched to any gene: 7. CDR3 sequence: CASSEAGTGPYNEQFF. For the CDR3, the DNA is TGTGCCAGCAGTGAGGCCGGGACAGGGCCGTACAATGAGCAGTTCTTC.

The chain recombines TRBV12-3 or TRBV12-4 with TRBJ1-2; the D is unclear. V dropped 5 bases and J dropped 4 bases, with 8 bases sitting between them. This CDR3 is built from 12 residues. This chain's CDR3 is CASSDLGYGYTF. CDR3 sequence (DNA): TGTGCCAGCAGTGACTTAGGCTATGGCTACACCTTC.

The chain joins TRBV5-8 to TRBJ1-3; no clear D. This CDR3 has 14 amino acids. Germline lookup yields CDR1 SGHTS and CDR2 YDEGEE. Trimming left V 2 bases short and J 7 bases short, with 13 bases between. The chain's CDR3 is CASSFAGFRNTIYF. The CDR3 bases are TGTGCCAGCAGCTTTGCGGGGTTTCGTAACACCATATATTTT.

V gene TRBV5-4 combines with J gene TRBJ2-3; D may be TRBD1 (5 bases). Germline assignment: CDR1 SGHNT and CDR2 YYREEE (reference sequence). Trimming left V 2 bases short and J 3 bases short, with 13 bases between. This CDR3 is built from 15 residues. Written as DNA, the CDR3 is TGTGCCAGCAGCTTAGGGCAGGGTGTGACAGATACGCAGTATTTT. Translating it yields CASSLGQGVTDTQYF.

The CDR3 protein is CASSLGAPGPNTEAFF. Written as DNA, the CDR3 is TGTGCCAGCAGCTTGGGGGCCCCAGGGCCGAACACTGAAGCTTTCTTT. The chain employs TRBV7-6 and TRBJ1-1; TRBD1 is a possible D gene (6 bases). The CDR3 loop spans 16 amino acids. Trimming removed 3 bases at V and 1 base at J, with 15 bases between. Germline V gene sequence: CDR1 SGHVS, CDR2 FNYEAQ.

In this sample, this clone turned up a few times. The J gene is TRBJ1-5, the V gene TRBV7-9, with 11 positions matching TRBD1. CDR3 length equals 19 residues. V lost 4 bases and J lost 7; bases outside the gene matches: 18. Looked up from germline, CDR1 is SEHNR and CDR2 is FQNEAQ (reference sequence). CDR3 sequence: CASSSYPTTRTGGVQPQHF. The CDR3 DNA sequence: TGTGCCAGCAGCTCTTATCCTACTACACGGACAGGGGGCGTGCAGCCCCAGCATTTT.

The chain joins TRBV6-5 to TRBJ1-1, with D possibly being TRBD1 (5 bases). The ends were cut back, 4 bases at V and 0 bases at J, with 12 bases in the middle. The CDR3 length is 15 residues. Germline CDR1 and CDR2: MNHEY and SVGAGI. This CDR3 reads CASSSWADMNTEAFF. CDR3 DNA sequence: TGTGCCAGCAGTTCTTGGGCGGACATGAACACTGAAGCTTTCTTT.

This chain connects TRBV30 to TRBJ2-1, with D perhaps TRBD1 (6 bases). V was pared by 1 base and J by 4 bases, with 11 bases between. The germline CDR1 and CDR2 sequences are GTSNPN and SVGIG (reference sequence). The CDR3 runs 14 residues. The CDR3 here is CAWSGGRGYNEQFF. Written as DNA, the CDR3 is TGTGCCTGGAGTGGTGGCAGGGGTTACAATGAGCAGTTCTTC.